This T cell receptor beta chain was obtained from a study of T cells after yellow fever vaccination. CDR3 length equals 20 residues. Looked up from germline, CDR1 is MNHNS and CDR2 is SASEGT. Trimming removed 1 base at V and 2 bases at J, with 25 bases between. By 5'RACE template switching, TCR cDNA was produced, with a universal primer site and UMIs added in the process. TCRdb passed the 5' RACE reads through MiXCR, listing each CDR3 protein once. The sample contains over 65,000 distinct CDR3 sequences, 13% of which appear only once. Notes on the study in general: At around 96% for CD4 and 88% for CD8, most primary-vaccination clones showed up again after the booster.

This clonotype was obtained from a man aged 18-30 years who received the YFV17D yellow fever vaccine. The input for sequencing was CD8+ T cells not binding an NS4B(214-222) dextramer, sorted from PBMCs, taken roughly 23 days after the first yellow fever vaccination. The chain combines TRBV6-1 with TRBJ2-3, with D perhaps being TRBD1 or TRBD2 (5 bases each). CDR3: CASSEGGRAKVLGYTDTQYF. For the CDR3, the DNA is TGTGCCAGCAGTGAAGGGGGACGCGCCAAGGTTCTCGGGTACACAGATACGCAGTATTTT.